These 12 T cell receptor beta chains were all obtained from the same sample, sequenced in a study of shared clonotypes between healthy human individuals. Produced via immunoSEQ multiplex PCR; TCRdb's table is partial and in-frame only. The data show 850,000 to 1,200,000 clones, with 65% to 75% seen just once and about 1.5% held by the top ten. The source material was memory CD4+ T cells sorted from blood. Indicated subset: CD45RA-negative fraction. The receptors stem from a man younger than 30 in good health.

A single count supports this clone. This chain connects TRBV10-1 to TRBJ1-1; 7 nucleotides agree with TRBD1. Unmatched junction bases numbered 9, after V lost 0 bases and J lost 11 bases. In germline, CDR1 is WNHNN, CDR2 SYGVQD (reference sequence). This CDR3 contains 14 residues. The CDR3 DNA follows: TGCGCCAGCAGTGAGTCGGTTGGACAGGTTCAGGCTTTCTTT. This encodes CASSESVGQVQAFF.

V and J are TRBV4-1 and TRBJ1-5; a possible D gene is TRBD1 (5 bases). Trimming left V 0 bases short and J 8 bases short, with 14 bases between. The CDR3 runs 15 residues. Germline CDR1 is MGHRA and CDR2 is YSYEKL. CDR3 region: CASSQDTRAVEPQHF. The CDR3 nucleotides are TGCGCCAGCAGCCAAGATACCAGGGCGGTAGAGCCCCAGCATTTT.

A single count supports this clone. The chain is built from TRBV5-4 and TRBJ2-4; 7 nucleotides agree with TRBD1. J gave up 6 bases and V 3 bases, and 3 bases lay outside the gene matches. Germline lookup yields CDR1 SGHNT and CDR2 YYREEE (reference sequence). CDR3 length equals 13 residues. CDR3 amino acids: CASSSYRGNIQYF. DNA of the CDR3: TGTGCCAGCAGCTCTTACAGGGGAAACATTCAGTACTTC.

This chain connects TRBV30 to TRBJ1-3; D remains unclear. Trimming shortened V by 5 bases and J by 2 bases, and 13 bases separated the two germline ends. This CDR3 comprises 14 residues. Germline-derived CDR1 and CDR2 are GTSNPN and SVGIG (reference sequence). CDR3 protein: CAWAGGGPGNTIYF. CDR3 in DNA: TGTGCCTGGGCCGGCGGTGGGCCTGGAAACACCATATATTTT. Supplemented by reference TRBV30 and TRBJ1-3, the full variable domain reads SQTIHQWPATLVQPVGSPLSLECTVEGTSNPNLYWYRQAAGRGLQLLFYSVGIGQISSEVPQNLSASRPQDRQFILSSKKLLLSDSGFYLCAWAGGGPGNTIYFGEGSWLTVV.

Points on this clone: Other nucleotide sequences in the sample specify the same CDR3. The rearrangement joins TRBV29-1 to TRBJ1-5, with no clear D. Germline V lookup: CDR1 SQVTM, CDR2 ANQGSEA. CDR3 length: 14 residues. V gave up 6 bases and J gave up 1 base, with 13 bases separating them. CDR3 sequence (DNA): TGCAGCGTCGCCGACGGTACAAGCAATCAGCCCCAGCATTTT. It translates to CSVADGTSNQPQHF.

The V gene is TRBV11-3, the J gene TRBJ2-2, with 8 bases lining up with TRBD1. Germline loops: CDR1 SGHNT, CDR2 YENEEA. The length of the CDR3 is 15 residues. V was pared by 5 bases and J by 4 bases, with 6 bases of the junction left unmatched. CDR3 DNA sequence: TGTGCCAGCAGCCCACAGGGGGGACGCACCGGGGAGCTGTTTTTT. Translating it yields CASSPQGGRTGELFF. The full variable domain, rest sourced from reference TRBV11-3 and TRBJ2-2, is EAGVVQSPRYKIIEKKQPVAFWCNPISGHNTLYWYLQNLGQGPELLIRYENEEAVDDSQLPKDRFSAERLKGVDSTLKIQPAELGDSAVYLCASSPQGGRTGELFFGEGSRLTVL.

The CDR3 protein is CASSVGSQGLGRTEAFF. The DNA of the CDR3 is TGTGCCAGCAGCGTAGGGAGTCAGGGACTCGGACGCACTGAAGCTTTCTTT. The chain couples TRBV9 to TRBJ1-1; maybe TRBD1 (5 bases). CDR1 and CDR2 from the germline V gene are SGDLS and YYNGEE. Trimming left V 0 bases short and J 4 bases short, with 19 bases between. This CDR3 region has 17 residues.

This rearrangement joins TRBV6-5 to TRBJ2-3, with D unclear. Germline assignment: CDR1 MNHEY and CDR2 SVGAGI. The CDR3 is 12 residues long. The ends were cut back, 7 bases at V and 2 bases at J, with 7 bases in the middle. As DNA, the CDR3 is TGTGCCAGCAACGACAACACAGATACGCAGTATTTT. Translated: CASNDNTDTQYF.

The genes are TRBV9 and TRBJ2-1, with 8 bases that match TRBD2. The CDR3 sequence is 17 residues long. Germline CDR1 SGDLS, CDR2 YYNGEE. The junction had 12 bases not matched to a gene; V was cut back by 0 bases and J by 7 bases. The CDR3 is CASSVATTSAQTNEQFF. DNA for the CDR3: TGTGCCAGCAGCGTAGCTACGACTAGCGCCCAGACGAATGAGCAGTTCTTC. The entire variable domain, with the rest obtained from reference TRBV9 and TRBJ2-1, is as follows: DSGVTQTPKHLITATGQRVTLRCSPRSGDLSVYWYQQSLDQGLQFLIQYYNGEERAKGNILERFSAQQFPDLHSELNLSSLELGDSALYFCASSVATTSAQTNEQFFGPGTRLTVL.

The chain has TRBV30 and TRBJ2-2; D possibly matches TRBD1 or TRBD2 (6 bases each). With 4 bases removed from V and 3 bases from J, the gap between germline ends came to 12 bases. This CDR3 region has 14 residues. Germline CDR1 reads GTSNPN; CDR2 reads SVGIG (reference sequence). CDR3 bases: TGTGCCTGGACTATCGGGGGCTACACCGGGGAGCTGTTTTTT. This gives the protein CAWTIGGYTGELFF.

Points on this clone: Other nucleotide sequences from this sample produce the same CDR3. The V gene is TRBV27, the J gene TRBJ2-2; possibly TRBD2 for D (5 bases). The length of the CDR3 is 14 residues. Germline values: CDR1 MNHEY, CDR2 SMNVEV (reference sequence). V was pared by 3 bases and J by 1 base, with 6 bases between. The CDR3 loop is CASSLGRNTGELFF. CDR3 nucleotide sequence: TGTGCCAGCAGTTTGGGGAGGAACACCGGGGAGCTGTTTTTT.

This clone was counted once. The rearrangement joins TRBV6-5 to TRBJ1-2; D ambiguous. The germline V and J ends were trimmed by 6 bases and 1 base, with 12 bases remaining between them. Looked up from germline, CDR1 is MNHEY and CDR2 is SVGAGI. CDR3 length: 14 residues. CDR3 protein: CASSPPGGNYGYTF. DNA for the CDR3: TGTGCCAGCAGCCCCCCGGGTGGTAACTATGGCTACACCTTC.